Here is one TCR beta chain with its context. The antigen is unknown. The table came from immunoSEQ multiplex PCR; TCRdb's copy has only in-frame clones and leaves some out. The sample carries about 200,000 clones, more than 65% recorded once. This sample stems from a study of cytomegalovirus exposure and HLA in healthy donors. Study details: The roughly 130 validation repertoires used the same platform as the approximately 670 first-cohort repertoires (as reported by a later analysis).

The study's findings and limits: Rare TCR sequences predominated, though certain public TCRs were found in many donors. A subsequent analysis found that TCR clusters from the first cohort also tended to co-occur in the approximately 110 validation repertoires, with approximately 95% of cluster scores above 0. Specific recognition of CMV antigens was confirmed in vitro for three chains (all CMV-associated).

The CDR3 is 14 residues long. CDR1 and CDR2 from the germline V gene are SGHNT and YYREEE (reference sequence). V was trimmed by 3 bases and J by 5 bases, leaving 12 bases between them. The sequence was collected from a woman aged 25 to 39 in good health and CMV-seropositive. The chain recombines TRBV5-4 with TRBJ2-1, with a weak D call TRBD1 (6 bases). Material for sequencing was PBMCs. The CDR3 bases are TGTGCCAGCAGCTCAAACAGGGAAAACAATGAGCAGTTCTTC. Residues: CASSSNRENNEQFF.